This TCR beta chain comes out of a study of prognosis after radiotherapy for stage I lung cancer. Whole-study findings and limits: In the expanded TCR clones, tumor specificity was not determined. Patients who developed distant metastases had lower Shannon entropy after stereotactic body radiation therapy. The study found that unique TCR clone counts fell after stereotactic body radiation therapy, median around 10,000 versus 6,900.

TCR beta CDR3 was amplified from genomic DNA by two-round multiplex PCR. It was primers specific to each TRBV and TRBJ gene that first-round PCR used. TCRdb reprocessed the multiplex PCR reads with MiXCR, giving one entry per CDR3 protein. This table has roughly 13,000 distinct CDR3 sequences, roughly 31% appearing once. Germline values: CDR1 MDHEN, CDR2 SYDVKM. Trimming took off 6 bases at V and 0 bases at J, with 9 bases between the two ends. CDR3 length: 14 residues. CT and PET/CT found no node involvement in any patient, and none had received chemotherapy or radiotherapy before or had other malignancies. This clonotype was picked up many times. Its antigen is not known.

Sequences were derived from PBMCs, sampled before or after stereotactic body radiation therapy (not recorded which). The sequence was obtained from a donor aged 50 or older with non-small cell lung cancer. The chain employs TRBV28 and TRBJ1-5; no firm D call. The DNA for the CDR3 is TGTGCCAGCAGGAGGGAGTATAGCAATCAGCCCCAGCATTTT. The encoded protein is CASRREYSNQPQHF.